These T cell receptor beta chains were read from a single sample in a study of identical twins. TCRdb independently ran MiXCR on the 5' RACE reads; one entry per CDR3 protein. The sample carries about 190,000 distinct CDR3 sequences, 15% to 20% recorded once. These data are also associated with another study on T cells expressing NK-cell markers.

Sequenced sample: CD8+ T cells sorted from blood. The receptors stem from a woman under 30 in good health. Both conserved end residues are part of each CDR3. D genes are given only for firm matches. For some rows the clone size is stated as once, few or many, or as a class when expanded; others skip it.

D gene: -
J gene: TRBJ1-6
clone size: -
V gene: TRBV27
CDR3 protein: CASSPGRLSPLHF
CDR3 DNA: TGTGCCAGCAGCCCCGGAAGATTGTCACCCCTCCACTTT

D gene: TRBD1
J gene: TRBJ1-2
clone size: many
V gene: TRBV9
CDR3 protein: CASSAPGQEVYGYTF
CDR3 DNA: TGTGCCAGCAGCGCTCCGGGACAGGAGGTATATGGCTACACCTTC

D gene: -
J gene: TRBJ2-2
clone size: -
V gene: TRBV5-6
CDR3 protein: CASSVGGYGELFF
CDR3 DNA: TGTGCCAGCAGCGTGGGGGGATACGGGGAGCTGTTTTTT

D gene: -
J gene: TRBJ1-5
clone size: -
V gene: TRBV21-1
CDR3 protein: CARADRAVQPQHF
CDR3 DNA: TGTGCCAGGGCGGACAGGGCAGTACAGCCCCAGCATTTT

D gene: -
J gene: TRBJ2-1
clone size: -
V gene: TRBV11-1
CDR3 protein: CASSSLTEQFF
CDR3 DNA: TGTGCCAGCAGCTCCCTGACCGAGCAGTTCTTC

D gene: TRBD2
J gene: TRBJ2-1
clone size: few
V gene: TRBV9
CDR3 protein: CASSARTSGVPSYNEQFF
CDR3 DNA: TGTGCCAGCAGCGCCCGTACTAGCGGGGTGCCCTCCTACAATGAGCAGTTCTTC

D gene: -
J gene: TRBJ2-1
clone size: -
V gene: TRBV7-9
CDR3 protein: CASSWGPADYYNEQFF
CDR3 DNA: TGTGCCAGCAGCTGGGGGCCAGCGGACTACTACAATGAGCAGTTCTTC

D gene: -
J gene: TRBJ2-2
clone size: few
V gene: TRBV5-1
CDR3 protein: CASSLQSNTGELFF
CDR3 DNA: TGCGCCAGCAGCTTGCAATCGAACACCGGGGAGCTGTTTTTT

D gene: TRBD1
J gene: TRBJ2-1
clone size: few
V gene: TRBV7-3
CDR3 protein: CASSLGQGVRDEQFF
CDR3 DNA: TGTGCCAGCAGCTTAGGACAGGGGGTGAGGGATGAGCAGTTCTTC

D gene: TRBD1
J gene: TRBJ1-1
clone size: few
V gene: TRBV29-1
CDR3 protein: CSDGTGVRTEAFF
CDR3 DNA: TGCAGCGATGGGACAGGGGTTAGGACTGAAGCTTTCTTT

D gene: -
J gene: TRBJ2-2
clone size: few
V gene: TRBV5-1
CDR3 protein: CASSLVGPSNTGELFF
CDR3 DNA: TGCGCCAGCAGCTTGGTAGGTCCTTCGAACACCGGGGAGCTGTTTTTT

D gene: -
J gene: TRBJ2-7
clone size: -
V gene: TRBV27
CDR3 protein: CASSPPDKTYEQYF
CDR3 DNA: TGTGCCAGCAGCCCACCGGACAAGACCTACGAGCAGTACTTC

D gene: -
J gene: TRBJ1-5
clone size: -
V gene: TRBV6-2/TRBV6-3
CDR3 protein: CASGQGTPQHF
CDR3 DNA: TGTGCCAGCGGTCAGGGGACGCCCCAGCATTTT

D gene: -
J gene: TRBJ2-3
clone size: few
V gene: TRBV11-2
CDR3 protein: CASSLTGVTDTQYF
CDR3 DNA: TGTGCCAGCAGCTTAACCGGGGTGACAGATACGCAGTATTTT

D gene: TRBD1
J gene: TRBJ1-2
clone size: -
V gene: TRBV6-6
CDR3 protein: CASIPTGEYGYTF
CDR3 DNA: TGTGCCAGCATTCCTACAGGGGAGTATGGCTACACCTTC

D gene: -
J gene: TRBJ2-6
clone size: few
V gene: TRBV2
CDR3 protein: CASLAGANVLTF
CDR3 DNA: TGTGCCAGCTTAGCTGGGGCCAACGTCCTGACTTTC

D gene: -
J gene: TRBJ2-1
clone size: -
V gene: TRBV7-9
CDR3 protein: CASSLIQGSYNEQFF
CDR3 DNA: TGTGCCAGCAGCCTTATACAGGGCTCCTACAATGAGCAGTTCTTC